The 19 T cell receptor beta chains listed next were all sequenced from one sample in a study of CD8+ T cells in alopecia areata. Extracted RNA was reverse transcribed into cDNA, the sequencing template. Assay used: immunoSEQ multiplex PCR; TCRdb lists only in-frame clones, some missing. The sample carries approximately 29,000 clones, around three quarters recorded once. Material: NKG2D-low CD8+ T cells sorted from blood. Source of these receptors: a human donor with alopecia areata.

V gene TRBV4-3 combines with J gene TRBJ2-5, with 9 bases fitting TRBD2. The V and J ends lost 2 bases and 4 bases, in that order; junction bases with no gene match: 2. From germline, CDR1 is LGHNA and CDR2 YSLEER. The CDR3 is 14 amino acids. In nucleotides, the CDR3 is TGCGCCAGCAGCCAAAAGACTAGCGGAGAGACCCAGTACTTC. This translates into CASSQKTSGETQYF.

For this clone: Its ends do not fully match the called genes, so a read error is possible. V usage is TRBV27 and J usage is TRBJ2-7; 7 bases agree with TRBD2. The V gene's germline CDR1 is MNHEY and CDR2 SMNVEV (reference sequence). The CDR3 consists of 15 residues. The CDR3 coding sequence is TGTGCCGGCAGTTCCATTGGGCTAGCGGACCCTAAGCAGTACTTC. Translating gives CAGSSIGLADPKQYF.

The chain employs TRBV13 and TRBJ2-5; D gene unclear. The CDR3 runs 14 residues. The germline V gene encodes CDR1 PRHDT and CDR2 FYEKMQ (reference sequence). V dropped 2 bases and J dropped 3 bases, with 10 bases sitting between them. CDR3 sequence reads: CASSLRREKETQYF. The CDR3 DNA sequence: TGTGCCAGCAGCTTACGTAGAGAAAAAGAGACCCAGTACTTC.

This rearrangement joins TRBV30 to TRBJ2-2; 9 bases map to TRBD2. J was trimmed by 6 bases and V by 2 bases; bases with no gene match: 10. The germline V gene has CDR1 GTSNPN and CDR2 SVGIG (reference sequence). CDR3 length equals 16 residues. In DNA form, the CDR3 reads TGTGCCTGGAGTTACGAAATAGCGGGAGCGCCCGGGGAGCTGTTTTTT. This gives the protein CAWSYEIAGAPGELFF. The whole variable domain, remainder taken from reference TRBV30 and TRBJ2-2, is SQTIHQWPATLVQPVGSPLSLECTVEGTSNPNLYWYRQAAGRGLQLLFYSVGIGQISSEVPQNLSASRPQDRQFILSSKKLLLSDSGFYLCAWSYEIAGAPGELFFGEGSRLTVL.

This chain uses TRBV27 with TRBJ1-2; unclear D gene. V lost 6 bases to trimming and J lost 4 bases, with 15 bases between them. The germline V gene has CDR1 MNHEY and CDR2 SMNVEV (reference sequence). CDR3 length equals 14 residues. CDR3: CASSPGGQTYGYTF. In DNA form, the CDR3 reads TGTGCCAGCAGCCCCGGTGGGCAGACCTATGGCTACACCTTC.

The rearrangement uses TRBV29-1 and TRBJ1-4; TRBD1 might be the D (5 bases). Germline CDR1 and CDR2: SQVTM and ANQGSEA. The CDR3 runs to 14 residues. V lost 6 bases, J lost 5 bases, and 16 bases lay in between. The CDR3 DNA reads TGCAGCGTCCCTCGGGGGACTGGGAATGAAAAACTGTTTTTT. This codes for CSVPRGTGNEKLFF.

The chain carries TRBV11-2 and TRBJ2-7; the D gene is possibly TRBD2 (5 bases). This CDR3 is 14 amino acids long. V gave up 5 bases and J gave up 2 bases, with 13 bases separating them. Germline-derived CDR1 and CDR2 are SGHAT and FQNNGV. The CDR3 sequence: CASSTTGITYEQYF. In DNA form, the CDR3 reads TGTGCCAGCAGCACGACCGGGATAACCTACGAGCAGTACTTC.

This clone occurred once. The chain employs TRBV7-9 and TRBJ2-1, with 8 bases identical to TRBD1. V trimming: 10 bases; J trimming: 3 bases; junction bases outside the gene matches: 8. CDR3 length: 14 amino acids. The germline gives CDR1 SEHNR, CDR2 FQNEAQ (reference sequence). For the CDR3, the DNA is TGTGCCACTGATGGGGACAGGCGCTACAATGAGCAGTTCTTC. It specifies CATDGDRRYNEQFF.

This clone was seen just once. The J gene is TRBJ2-1, the V gene TRBV5-4; tentative D call: TRBD2 (6 bases). V lost 0 bases and J 2 bases, leaving 21 bases between the germline ends. CDR1 is SGHNT, CDR2 YYREEE, per germline (reference sequence). CDR3 length equals 19 residues. CDR3 loop: CASSLAPIGDLAAYNEQFF. The CDR3 DNA follows: TGTGCCAGCAGCTTGGCCCCGATAGGGGACTTAGCTGCCTACAATGAGCAGTTCTTC. The full variable domain, its missing parts supplied by reference TRBV5-4 and TRBJ2-1, is ETGVTQSPTHLIKTRGQQVTLRCSSQSGHNTVSWYQQALGQGPQFIFQYYREEENGRGNFPPRFSGLQFPNYSSELNVNALELDDSALYLCASSLAPIGDLAAYNEQFFGPGTRLTVL.

The chain employs TRBV27 and TRBJ2-6, with D possibly called TRBD1 or TRBD2 (5 bases each). With 3 bases removed from V and 2 bases from J, the gap between germline ends came to 11 bases. Per the germline V gene, CDR1 is MNHEY and CDR2 is SMNVEV (reference sequence). The CDR3 is 16 residues long. The CDR3 protein is CASSFSRDAGANVLTF. The CDR3 coding sequence is TGTGCCAGCAGTTTCTCTAGGGACGCTGGGGCCAACGTCCTGACTTTC. Supplemented by reference TRBV27 and TRBJ2-6, the full variable domain reads EAQVTQNPRYLITVTGKKLTVTCSQNMNHEYMSWYRQDPGLGLRQIYYSMNVEVTDKGDVPEGYKVSRKEKRNFPLILESPSPNQTSLYFCASSFSRDAGANVLTFGAGSRLTVL.

The J gene is TRBJ2-7, the V gene TRBV29-1; 10 bases agree with TRBD1. Germline V gives CDR1 SQVTM, CDR2 ANQGSEA. V shed 2 bases, J shed 5 bases, and the junction held 12 bases outside the gene matches. The CDR3 contains 16 residues. In DNA form, the CDR3 reads TGCAGCGTTGAAAGCTATACTCGGGGACAGGGGAACGAGCAGTACTTC. Its protein is CSVESYTRGQGNEQYF.

This chain connects TRBV7-9 to TRBJ1-2; perhaps TRBD1 as D (5 bases). CDR1 is SEHNR, CDR2 FQNEAQ, per germline (reference sequence). Between the trimmed V and J ends, which lost 6 bases and 6 bases, there was a span of 20 bases. CDR3 length: 15 residues. The CDR3 protein is CASSRSAGEEDGYTF. DNA for the CDR3: TGTGCCAGCAGTCGATCCGCGGGGGAAGAGGATGGCTACACCTTC.

J is TRBJ1-1 and V is TRBV15; a possible D gene is TRBD1 (5 bases). Between the trimmed V and J ends, which lost 3 bases and 7 bases, there was a span of 6 bases. Germline CDR1 reads LNHNV; CDR2 reads YYDKDF (reference sequence). The CDR3 totals 11 residues. CDR3 residues: CATSRGREAFF. CDR3 bases: TGTGCCACCAGCAGGGGACGTGAAGCTTTCTTT.

The rearrangement joins TRBV13 to TRBJ1-6, with a tentative D call TRBD1 (6 bases). CDR3 size: 18 residues. V shed 5 bases and J shed 5 bases, with 22 bases lying between them. The germline V gene has CDR1 PRHDT and CDR2 FYEKMQ (reference sequence). CDR3 loop: CASSNRVTTGFNNSPLHF. For the CDR3, the DNA is TGTGCCAGCAGCAACAGGGTTACGACGGGTTTTAATAATTCACCCCTCCACTTT.

V is TRBV29-1 and J is TRBJ1-2; 7 bases agree with TRBD1. The ends lost 6 bases at V and 8 bases at J; junction bases unmatched: 9. This CDR3 contains 12 residues. Germline V lookup: CDR1 SQVTM, CDR2 ANQGSEA. The DNA of the CDR3 is TGCAGCGTGCCTACAGGGGCGGGAGGCTACACCTTC. Amino acid sequence: CSVPTGAGGYTF.

The chain carries TRBV13 and TRBJ2-3; D is possibly TRBD2 (6 bases). V shed 4 bases and J shed 7 bases, with 9 bases lying between them. CDR1 is PRHDT, CDR2 FYEKMQ, per germline (reference sequence). The length of the CDR3 is 12 residues. The CDR3 region is CASSSGDYTQYF. Written as DNA, the CDR3 is TGTGCCAGCAGCTCGGGGGACTATACGCAGTATTTT.

V gene TRBV25-1 combines with J gene TRBJ2-7, with a weak D call TRBD2 (5 bases). V shed 5 bases and J shed 3 bases, with 14 bases lying between them. Germline CDR1 and CDR2: MGHDK and SYGVNS. The CDR3 sequence is 14 residues long. CDR3 nucleotide sequence: TGTGCCAGCAGTTCCACGGGGTCAGGCTACGAGCAGTACTTC. It encodes CASSSTGSGYEQYF.

The chain couples TRBV30 to TRBJ2-1; D not certain. The germline V gene has CDR1 GTSNPN and CDR2 SVGIG (reference sequence). The CDR3 totals 14 residues. Trimming took off 4 bases at V and 3 bases at J, with 13 bases between the two ends. Here the CDR3 DNA reads TGTGCCTGGAATAAAGGGCCGTTCTACAATGAGCAGTTCTTC. This codes for CAWNKGPFYNEQFF.

J is TRBJ1-5 and V is TRBV30; 11 bases align to TRBD1. From germline, CDR1 is GTSNPN and CDR2 SVGIG (reference sequence). CDR3 length: 13 residues. With 3 bases clipped from V and 7 bases from J, the junction kept 2 bases outside the gene matches. CDR3 protein: CAWSGTGGQPQHF. The CDR3 DNA reads as TGTGCCTGGAGCGGGACAGGGGGGCAGCCCCAGCATTTT.